These 15 T cell receptor beta chains share one sample of origin, sequenced in a study of siplizumab effects on memory and regulatory T cells (dated by TCRdb to about 2019). Libraries came from the immunoSEQ multiplex PCR assay. The table was pulled from immuneACCESS by TCRdb, which kept in-frame rearrangements only. Such tables lose some clones; where checked, under half of the loss comes from unresolved V genes, and the rest has no known cause. Counted in this sample were about 56,000 clones; about 98% of them appeared once. The ten largest account for about 1% of the sample. The sample consisted of naive CD8+ T cells sorted from blood. Explained via the paper, the cell subset or site label denotes: unstimulated naive T cells. The receptors derive from a human donor in good health.

This clone was found once. The V call is TRBV4-1, the J call TRBJ2-5; 13 bases map to TRBD2. The CDR3 sequence is 17 residues long. Germline lookup yields CDR1 MGHRA and CDR2 YSYEKL. V dropped 5 bases and J dropped 0; count of bases not matched to a gene: 6. In nucleotides, the CDR3 is TGCGCCAGCAGCTCGAGGACTAGCGGGAGAGACCAAGAGACCCAGTACTTC. Its translation is CASSSRTSGRDQETQYF.

This chain uses TRBV30 with TRBJ2-7; D not resolved. The CDR3 has 13 amino acids. CDR1 is GTSNPN, CDR2 SVGIG, per germline (reference sequence). With 2 bases removed from V and 7 bases from J, the gap between germline ends came to 15 bases. The CDR3 loop is CAWSSDLNVEQYF. The CDR3, as DNA: TGTGCCTGGAGTTCTGACCTTAATGTTGAGCAGTACTTC.

The CDR3 sequence is CASSSRGGVDQETQYF. The CDR3, as DNA: TGTGCCAGCAGCTCCAGAGGGGGTGTAGACCAAGAGACCCAGTACTTC. The chain links TRBV7-6 to TRBJ2-5, with D possibly matching TRBD1 (6 bases). Between the trimmed V and J ends, which lost 4 bases and 0 bases, there was a span of 15 bases. The CDR3 runs to 16 residues. Germline assignment: CDR1 SGHVS and CDR2 FNYEAQ.

The chain couples TRBV6-5 to TRBJ2-7; 7 bases are shared with TRBD1. From germline, CDR1 is MNHEY and CDR2 SVGAGI. The CDR3 covers 14 residues. Losses at the gene ends were 6 bases for V and 2 bases for J; bases not matched to a gene: 7. In nucleotides, the CDR3 is TGTGCCAGCAGCCAGAACAGGGGCACCTACGAGCAGTACTTC. Encoded protein: CASSQNRGTYEQYF.

The genes are TRBV4-1 and TRBJ1-2, with a possible D match to TRBD1 (6 bases). Germline CDR1 reads MGHRA; CDR2 reads YSYEKL. Trimming shortened V by 4 bases and J by 1 base, and 22 bases separated the two germline ends. The CDR3 totals 18 residues. In nucleotides, the CDR3 is TGCGCCAGCAGCCCCAAGGGCATAGCTGGGGGCTTTAACTATGGCTACACCTTC. It codes for CASSPKGIAGGFNYGYTF.

The rearrangement links TRBV28 to TRBJ1-5; D is undetermined. The CDR3 is 16 residues long. From germline, CDR1 is MDHEN and CDR2 SYDVKM. V was pared by 6 bases and J by 6 bases, with 21 bases between. The CDR3 nucleotides read TGTGCCAGCAGAAAACTCCCGGGATATGCGTCTCAGCCCCAGCATTTT. Translated, it gives CASRKLPGYASQPQHF.

The CDR3 loop is CASSGTGSNTGELFF. The CDR3 bases are TGTGCCAGCAGCGGGACAGGGTCTAACACCGGGGAGCTGTTTTTT. V and J are TRBV9 and TRBJ2-2, with 8 bases lining up with TRBD1. The V gene end was trimmed by 3 bases and the J gene end by 2 bases; junction bases not matched to a gene: 3. Looked up from germline, CDR1 is SGDLS and CDR2 is YYNGEE. The CDR3 spans 15 residues.

The chain joins TRBV9 to TRBJ2-1, with D unclear. The germline gives CDR1 SGDLS, CDR2 YYNGEE. CDR3 length: 12 amino acids. Trimming left V 4 bases short and J 8 bases short, with 10 bases between. CDR3 region: CASSRMGDEQFF. For the CDR3, the DNA is TGTGCCAGCAGCCGGATGGGCGATGAGCAGTTCTTC.

In DNA, the CDR3 is TGTGCCAGCAGTGAGGGAGATGGCTACACCTTC. Translating it yields CASSEGDGYTF. This chain links TRBV6-1 with TRBJ1-2; D is unclear. Trimming pared 3 bases from V and 6 bases from J, leaving 5 bases between. The CDR3 length is 11 residues. Germline V CDR1 and CDR2: MNHNS, SASEGT.

The chain combines TRBV28 with TRBJ1-1; 7 nucleotides agree with TRBD1. Unmatched junction bases numbered 14, after V lost 1 base and J lost 0 bases. This CDR3 is 19 amino acids long. Germline loops: CDR1 MDHEN, CDR2 SYDVKM. CDR3 amino acids: CASSLLGWGPGQLNTEAFF. The CDR3 nucleotides are TGTGCCAGCAGTTTATTAGGATGGGGGCCGGGACAGCTGAACACTGAAGCTTTCTTT.

V gene TRBV6-5 combines with J gene TRBJ2-1, with 14 bases aligning to TRBD2. J was trimmed by 6 bases and V by 6 bases; bases with no gene match: 4. The CDR3 contains 15 residues. Germline V gives CDR1 MNHEY, CDR2 SVGAGI. DNA of the CDR3: TGTGCCAGCAGACCCGGACTAGCGGGGGGCAATGAGCAGTTCTTC. As protein: CASRPGLAGGNEQFF.

The chain joins TRBV30 to TRBJ1-2; D gene ambiguous. The germline V gene has CDR1 GTSNPN and CDR2 SVGIG (reference sequence). V lost 0 bases to trimming and J lost 4 bases, with 6 bases between them. The CDR3 is 12 amino acids. DNA for the CDR3: TGTGCCTGGAGTGTTGAGGGCTATGGCTACACCTTC. The encoded protein is CAWSVEGYGYTF. Combining the CDR3 with reference TRBV30 and TRBJ1-2 gives the whole variable domain SQTIHQWPATLVQPVGSPLSLECTVEGTSNPNLYWYRQAAGRGLQLLFYSVGIGQISSEVPQNLSASRPQDRQFILSSKKLLLSDSGFYLCAWSVEGYGYTFGSGTRLTVV.

The CDR3: CASSYLAGTYEQYF. DNA of the CDR3: TGTGCCAGCAGTTACCTAGCGGGAACATACGAGCAGTACTTC. The V call is TRBV27, the J call TRBJ2-7, with 9 nucleotides matching TRBD2. Germline CDR1 reads MNHEY; CDR2 reads SMNVEV (reference sequence). The CDR3 is 14 amino acids. V trimming: 4 bases; J trimming: 4 bases; junction bases outside the gene matches: 5.

This chain uses TRBV5-6 with TRBJ2-7; 12 nucleotides align to TRBD1. Germline V CDR1 and CDR2: SGHDT, YYEEEE. The length of the CDR3 is 14 residues. The J segment lost 3 bases and the V segment lost 5 bases, leaving 3 bases of the junction unmatched. In nucleotides, the CDR3 is TGTGCCAGCAGGGGACAGGGGGCTAGCTACGAGCAGTACTTC. As protein: CASRGQGASYEQYF.

This clone was seen once. The chain carries TRBV11-2 and TRBJ2-7; weak D call: TRBD1 (6 bases). The CDR3 length is 14 residues. The ends were cut back, 1 base at V and 2 bases at J, with 9 bases in the middle. Germline CDR1 reads SGHAT; CDR2 reads FQNNGV. In DNA form, the CDR3 reads TGTGCCAGCAGCTTAGGCAGGGGTACCTACGAGCAGTACTTC. This encodes CASSLGRGTYEQYF. The variable domain in full, with the rest retrieved from reference TRBV11-2 and TRBJ2-7, is EAGVAQSPRYKIIEKRQSVAFWCNPISGHATLYWYQQILGQGPKLLIQFQNNGVVDDSQLPKDRFSAERLKGVDSTLKIQPAKLEDSAVYLCASSLGRGTYEQYFGPGTRLTVT.